The next 26 T cell receptor beta chains were all read from a single sample in a study of breast tumors, draining lymph nodes, adjacent tissues. Breast cancer patients provided tissue from their axillary draining lymph nodes. MiXCR, applied by TCRdb to the multiplex PCR reads, yields one record per CDR3 protein. Of fewer than 250,000 distinct CDR3 sequences listed, about 32% were seen once; the top ten hold more than 1.3%. The specimen sequenced was axillary lymph node tissue. The source of these receptors is a female donor with breast cancer. Some clones in this sample may be carry-over from other donors' samples.

The CDR3 DNA is TGTGCCAGCAGCCAAACCCCAAGGGCAGGGGGAAGCGAGACCCAGTACTTC. Translating it yields CASSQTPRAGGSETQYF. This chain connects TRBV7-2 to TRBJ2-5; TRBD1 matches 7 bases. J was trimmed by 5 bases and V by 5 bases; bases with no gene match: 17. Germline V gene lookup returns CDR1 SGHTA and CDR2 FQGNSA. CDR3 length: 17 amino acids.

At least ten counts were recorded for this clonotype. This chain links TRBV6-2 or TRBV6-3 with TRBJ2-7; 12 bases agree with TRBD1. The CDR3 covers 16 residues. V lost 7 bases, J lost 7 bases, and 14 bases stayed unmatched. Germline CDR1 and CDR2: MNHEY and SVGEGT. CDR3 sequence (DNA): TGTGCCAGCATTTGGGCCTCCGGGACAGGGGGCTGGGAGCAGTACTTC. It is translated as CASIWASGTGGWEQYF.

Comments on this clonotype: A much more abundant neighbour one base away suggests this may be a read error. This chain links TRBV6-1 with TRBJ1-3; unclear D gene. V shed 5 bases and J shed 2 bases, with 10 bases lying between them. Germline V gives CDR1 MNHNS, CDR2 SASEGT. The CDR3 runs 14 residues. The CDR3 DNA reads TGTGCCAGCAGTAGAGGACGGACTGGAAACACCATATATTTT. Translating it yields CASSRGRTGNTIYF.

This clonotype was counted at least ten times. The V gene is TRBV4-2, the J gene TRBJ1-4, with a possible D match to TRBD1 (5 bases). Trimming removed 1 base from V and 7 bases from J, with 10 bases in between. Germline V gene data show CDR1 as LGHNA and CDR2 as YNFKEQ. The CDR3 contains 14 residues. The DNA for the CDR3 is TGTGCCAGCAGCCAAGGGCAGGGCGGTGAAAAACTGTTTTTT. Protein: CASSQGQGGEKLFF.

A few counts support this clonotype. The chain links TRBV20-1 to TRBJ1-1; D may be TRBD1 (6 bases). Trimming left V 3 bases short and J 5 bases short, with 22 bases between. CDR1 is DFQATT and CDR2 is SNEGSKA in the germline V gene (reference sequence). This CDR3 comprises 16 residues. The CDR3 here is CSAREYMTGQRTEAFF. DNA for the CDR3: TGCAGTGCTAGGGAATATATGACAGGTCAGAGAACTGAAGCTTTCTTT.

This clonotype was seen many times. This chain uses TRBV12-5 with TRBJ2-5; 7 nucleotides match TRBD2. With 5 bases clipped from V and 0 bases from J, the junction kept 6 bases outside the gene matches. The CDR3 sequence is 15 residues long. Per the germline V gene, CDR1 is LGHNT and CDR2 is FRNRAP. In DNA form, the CDR3 reads TGTGCTAGTGGTCCCTCAAGCGGGAACCAAGAGACCCAGTACTTC. It encodes CASGPSSGNQETQYF.

This clonotype was observed at least ten times. V gene TRBV24-1 combines with J gene TRBJ2-7; TRBD1 matches 7 bases. Germline values: CDR1 KGHDR, CDR2 SFDVKD. The trim removed 12 bases at V and 2 bases at J, leaving 12 bases unmatched. The CDR3 is 14 amino acids. The CDR3 loop is CAAPTDRPTYEQYF. CDR3 nucleotides: TGTGCCGCCCCTACGGACAGGCCGACCTACGAGCAGTACTTC.

This clonotype was observed at least ten times. The genes are TRBV7-3 and TRBJ2-1, with 12 nucleotides matching TRBD2. V lost 5 bases, J lost 7 bases, and 9 bases stayed unmatched. CDR3 length: 16 residues. Germline V gives CDR1 SGHTA, CDR2 FQGTGA. CDR3 region: CASSRTGLAGRNEQFF. The CDR3 DNA follows: TGTGCCAGCAGCCGAACCGGACTAGCGGGAAGGAATGAGCAGTTCTTC.

This clonotype has ten or more counts. This chain connects TRBV12-3 or TRBV12-4 to TRBJ1-4; the D is unclear. V was trimmed by 6 bases and J by 8 bases, leaving 16 bases between them. The CDR3 sequence is 14 residues long. CDR3 protein: CASSLSGKGEKLFF. CDR3 nucleotides: TGTGCCAGCAGCCTGAGCGGAAAGGGCGAAAAACTGTTTTTT.

In its sample, this clonotype was seen a few times. A much more abundant neighbour one base away suggests this may be a read error. Since the CDR3 does not end with the conserved phenylalanine or tryptophan, this likely comes from a read error. This rearrangement joins TRBV14 to TRBJ2-7; D gene unclear. Trimming pared 3 bases from V and 4 bases from J, leaving 10 bases between. CDR1 and CDR2 from the germline V gene are SGHDN and FVKESK. The CDR3 sequence is 13 residues long. Here the CDR3 reads CASSHKVRYEQYS. Written as DNA, the CDR3 is TGTGCCAGCAGCCACAAAGTACGGTACGAGCAGTACTCC.

CDR3 region: CASRSGKTSGETQYF. The CDR3 nucleotides read TGCGCCAGCAGGTCCGGGAAGACTAGCGGGGAGACCCAGTACTTC. The rearrangement joins TRBV5-1 to TRBJ2-5, with 10 bases fitting TRBD2. J was trimmed by 5 bases and V by 5 bases; bases with no gene match: 9. Germline V gene lookup returns CDR1 SGHRS and CDR2 YFSETQ. This CDR3 comprises 15 residues.

Note on this clonotype: Relative to the germline gene, one junction end is altered; a read error may explain this. The rearrangement uses TRBV9 and TRBJ2-7; D gene ambiguous. Germline loops: CDR1 SGDLS, CDR2 YYNGEE. The CDR3 length is 15 residues. CDR3 in amino acids: CASSVVPSSSYGQCF. CDR3 in DNA: TGTGCCAGCAGCGTAGTCCCAAGTAGCTCCTACGGGCAGTGCTTC. The variable domain in full, completed from reference TRBV9 and TRBJ2-7, reads DSGVTQTPKHLITATGQRVTLRCSPRSGDLSVYWYQQSLDQGLQFLIQYYNGEERAKGNILERFSAQQFPDLHSELNLSSLELGDSALYFCASSVVPSSSYGQCFGPGTRLTVT.

This clonotype showed up many times. With a much larger clone just one base away, this may be a read error. The chain couples TRBV7-6 to TRBJ2-5; TRBD2 matches at 9 bases. The CDR3 consists of 15 residues. The germline V gene encodes CDR1 SGHVS and CDR2 FNYEAQ. The CDR3 region is CASSGSGRRGETQHF. The CDR3 bases are TGTGCCAGCAGCGGTAGCGGGAGAAGAGGAGAGACCCAGCACTTC. Combining the CDR3 with reference TRBV7-6 and TRBJ2-5 gives the whole variable domain GAGVSQSPRYKVTKRGQDVALRCDPISGHVSLYWYRQALGQGPEFLTYFNYEAQQDKSGLPNDRFSAERPEGSISTLTIQRTEQRDSAMYRCASSGSGRRGETQHFGPGTRLLVL.

As concerns this clonotype: A much larger clone sits a single nucleotide away, making a read error possible. The conserved closing phenylalanine or tryptophan is absent in this CDR3, likely reflecting a read error. The chain carries TRBV3-1 and TRBJ2-7, with D possibly TRBD2 on 7 matching bases. CDR3 length equals 15 residues. Germline-derived CDR1 and CDR2 are LGHDT and YNNKEL (reference sequence). V was cut by 2 bases and J by 3 bases, with 14 bases left in between. DNA of the CDR3: TGTGCCAGCAGCCAACCGGAGGGGGACTACTACGAGCAGTACTCC. It is translated as CASSQPEGDYYEQYS.

This clonotype was seen ten or more times. The CDR3 reads CATRSRETTYNEQFF. Here the CDR3 DNA reads TGTGCCACCAGGTCGCGGGAGACAACCTACAATGAGCAGTTCTTC. The gene calls are TRBV6-1 and TRBJ2-1; TRBD2 agrees at 7 bases. Per germline, CDR1 MNHNS and CDR2 SASEGT. CDR3 length: 15 amino acids. V was clipped by 10 bases and J by 2 bases; unmatched bases: 11.

This clonotype was seen at least ten times. V gene TRBV7-9 combines with J gene TRBJ1-4; a possible D gene is TRBD1 (6 bases). V was cut by 5 bases and J by 2 bases, with 12 bases left in between. The CDR3 is 15 amino acids. CDR1 and CDR2 from the germline V gene are SEHNR and FQNEAQ (reference sequence). The CDR3 region is CASSHQGRTNEKLFF. The DNA of the CDR3 is TGTGCCAGCAGCCACCAGGGGAGGACTAATGAAAAACTGTTTTTT.

This rearrangement joins TRBV5-1 to TRBJ1-1, with 7 positions matching TRBD1. V trimming: 5 bases; J trimming: 0 bases; junction bases outside the gene matches: 7. CDR1 is SGHRS and CDR2 is YFSETQ in the germline V gene. The CDR3 is 15 residues long. CDR3: CASRPGTVMNTEAFF. The DNA for the CDR3 is TGCGCCAGCAGGCCCGGGACAGTCATGAACACTGAAGCTTTCTTT.

In its sample, this clonotype was seen many times. The V gene is TRBV28, the J gene TRBJ1-2; D is unclear. V was clipped by 6 bases and J by 4 bases, with 18 bases between them. The length of the CDR3 is 15 residues. The germline gives CDR1 MDHEN, CDR2 SYDVKM. The CDR3 sequence: CASREPIGRFYGYTF. The CDR3 nucleotides read TGTGCCAGCAGGGAACCAATTGGACGGTTCTATGGCTACACCTTC.

This chain joins TRBV7-6 and TRBJ2-1, with 8 bases that match TRBD1. V lost 0 bases to trimming and J lost 8 bases; unmatched junction nucleotides: 3. Per the germline V gene, CDR1 is SGHVS and CDR2 is FNYEAQ. The CDR3 runs 14 residues. The chain's CDR3 is CASSLAQGAYEQFF. As DNA, the CDR3 is TGTGCCAGCAGCTTAGCTCAGGGGGCATATGAGCAGTTCTTC.

The table lists this clonotype with a few counts. The V call is TRBV5-1, the J call TRBJ1-1; 7 positions agree with TRBD1. The V gene's germline CDR1 is SGHRS and CDR2 YFSETQ. The V and J ends lost 8 bases and 4 bases, in that order; junction bases with no gene match: 11. CDR3 length equals 14 residues. The CDR3 nucleotides are TGCGCCAGTAGACAGGGCGCTCTTGGCACTGAAGCTTTCTTT. The encoded protein is CASRQGALGTEAFF.

V and J are TRBV6-2 or TRBV6-3 and TRBJ1-6; 7 nucleotides agree with TRBD1. Germline assignment: CDR1 MNHEY and CDR2 SVGEGT. The V and J ends lost 8 bases and 9 bases, in that order; junction bases with no gene match: 10. This CDR3 comprises 14 residues. The CDR3 nucleotides are TGTGCCAGCCGGAGACAGGGATCGAGTTCACCCCTCCACTTT. It specifies CASRRQGSSSPLHF.

Of note for this clonotype: A much larger clone differs by one base, so this may be a read error. This sequence joins TRBV20-1 and TRBJ2-1, with D unclear. The germline V gene encodes CDR1 DFQATT and CDR2 SNEGSKA (reference sequence). The CDR3 is 14 amino acids. CDR3: CSPLLLGGYTEQFF. CDR3 bases: TGCAGTCCGCTCTTACTCGGCGGATACACTGAGCAGTTCTTC.

This clonotype was counted many times. V gene TRBV7-6 combines with J gene TRBJ1-2; D is possibly TRBD1 (6 bases). The V end was cut by 5 bases, the J end by 6 bases, with 10 bases between. Germline V gives CDR1 SGHVS, CDR2 FNYEAQ. The CDR3 is 12 residues long. In nucleotides, the CDR3 is TGTGCCAGCAGCCGTTACAGGGATGGCTACACCTTC. This codes for CASSRYRDGYTF.

This clonotype was picked up many times. The chain recombines TRBV10-2 with TRBJ2-3; D perhaps matches TRBD2 (5 bases). The CDR3 is 13 residues long. Germline lookup yields CDR1 WSHSY and CDR2 SAAADI. V gave up 4 bases and J gave up 0 bases, with 5 bases separating them. The CDR3 spells CASSGTSTDTQYF. CDR3 nucleotides: TGCGCCAGCAGTGGGACTAGCACAGATACGCAGTATTTT.

This chain connects TRBV12-3 or TRBV12-4 to TRBJ1-6; 12 positions agree with TRBD1. V trimming: 3 bases; J trimming: 7 bases; junction bases outside the gene matches: 4. The CDR3 runs to 16 residues. Written as DNA, the CDR3 is TGTGCCAGCAGTTTTAGGGACAGGGGGCAGAATTCACCCCTCCACTTT. Protein product: CASSFRDRGQNSPLHF.

The gene calls are TRBV12-3 or TRBV12-4 and TRBJ2-3; 9 nucleotides agree with TRBD1. V dropped 4 bases and J dropped 11; count of bases not matched to a gene: 16. CDR3 length: 16 amino acids. The CDR3: CASSSRGGTGMDEQYF. DNA for the CDR3: TGTGCCAGCAGTTCTAGGGGTGGGACAGGGATGGATGAGCAGTATTTT.